These 18 T cell receptor beta chains were all obtained from the same sample, sequenced in a study of T cell responses to AZD1222 COVID-19 vaccine. Data came from immunoSEQ multiplex PCR; TCRdb stores just in-frame clones and leaves some out. The sample contains fewer than 150,000 clones, 80% to 95% of which appear only once. The specimen comprised peripheral blood, sampled on day 0 of AZD1222 vaccination. The receptor source for this set is an adult in good health.

The genes are TRBV19 and TRBJ2-1, with TRBD2 matching over 10 bases. The V gene end was trimmed by 4 bases and the J gene end by 0 bases; junction bases not matched to a gene: 0. Germline CDR1 reads LNHDA; CDR2 reads SQIVND (reference sequence). This CDR3 spans 15 amino acids. The CDR3 loop reads CASSTSGSSYNEQFF. CDR3 nucleotides: TGTGCCAGTAGTACTAGCGGGAGCTCCTACAATGAGCAGTTCTTC.

J is TRBJ1-1 and V is TRBV9; D is unresolved. This CDR3 spans 14 amino acids. Per germline, CDR1 SGDLS and CDR2 YYNGEE. Trimming took 0 bases from V and 4 from J, leaving 10 bases between them. CDR3 nucleotides: TGTGCCAGCAGCGTAGAAGGGCGCGGCACTGAAGCTTTCTTT. Translated, it gives CASSVEGRGTEAFF.

This clone was recorded only once. The CDR3: CASPGLPLAEAFF. The CDR3 nucleotides are TGTGCCAGCCCGGGGCTCCCGCTGGCTGAAGCTTTCTTT. V usage is TRBV28 and J usage is TRBJ1-1; weak D call: TRBD1 (5 bases). V was trimmed by 8 bases and J by 6 bases, leaving 16 bases between them. This CDR3 has 13 amino acids. Germline CDR1 MDHEN, CDR2 SYDVKM.

The chain has TRBV19 and TRBJ1-1; TRBD1 might be the D (5 bases). The germline V gene encodes CDR1 LNHDA and CDR2 SQIVND (reference sequence). The CDR3 is made up of 16 amino acids. V was pared by 7 bases and J by 4 bases, with 22 bases between. The CDR3: CASTAAGKGQGTEAFF. CDR3 nucleotides: TGTGCCAGTACCGCCGCGGGGAAGGGGCAGGGCACTGAAGCTTTCTTT.

This clone was seen a single time. J is TRBJ2-7 and V is TRBV29-1; D is unclear. Trimming cost V 4 bases and J 3 bases, with 13 bases left between them. CDR3 length: 13 amino acids. Germline CDR1 is SQVTM and CDR2 is ANQGSEA. CDR3 nucleotides: TGCAGCGTTGGGTCAGGCCCCATCTACGAGCAGTACTTC. Amino acid sequence: CSVGSGPIYEQYF.

The chain couples TRBV6-1 to TRBJ1-4; 10 bases map to TRBD1. There are 17 residues in the CDR3. CDR1 is MNHNS, CDR2 SASEGT, per germline. V was pared by 4 bases and J by 7 bases, with 12 bases of the junction left unmatched. CDR3 DNA sequence: TGTGCCAGCAGTGCAACCTTTTACGACAGGGGGCTTGAAAAACTGTTTTTT. It specifies CASSATFYDRGLEKLFF.

V usage is TRBV5-8 and J usage is TRBJ1-4, with D possibly being TRBD1 (6 bases). The CDR3 spans 17 residues. Germline V gene data show CDR1 as SGHTS and CDR2 as YDEGEE. Trimming removed 6 bases at V and 10 bases at J, with 28 bases between. CDR3 region: CASTPSPDRATKGKLFF. In DNA, the CDR3 is TGTGCCAGCACCCCGTCCCCGGACAGAGCAACTAAGGGAAAACTGTTTTTT.

The rearrangement joins TRBV29-1 to TRBJ1-2; D possibly corresponds to TRBD1 (5 bases). From germline, CDR1 is SQVTM and CDR2 ANQGSEA. V was cut by 3 bases and J by 0 bases, with 8 bases left in between. CDR3 length: 13 amino acids. The CDR3 protein is CSVDRVANYGYTF. As DNA, the CDR3 is TGCAGCGTTGACAGGGTTGCTAACTATGGCTACACCTTC.

The chain couples TRBV5-1 to TRBJ2-3; 10 nucleotides match TRBD2. Germline CDR1 reads SGHRS; CDR2 reads YFSETQ. The CDR3 extends over 16 amino acids. Unmatched junction bases numbered 5, after V lost 0 bases and J lost 4 bases. CDR3 sequence: CASSLEAGGPPDTQYF. The CDR3 DNA sequence: TGCGCCAGCAGCTTGGAAGCGGGAGGGCCCCCAGATACGCAGTATTTT.

This sequence joins TRBV7-8 and TRBJ2-5, with D perhaps matching TRBD1 (5 bases). Germline V gene sequence: CDR1 SGHVS, CDR2 FQNEAQ. V was pared by 2 bases and J by 7 bases, with 14 bases between. There are 14 residues in the CDR3. For the CDR3, the DNA is TGTGCCAGCAGCTTATGGACCGGCACAGGGACCCAGTACTTC. Translated: CASSLWTGTGTQYF. Looking up the rest from reference TRBV7-8 and TRBJ2-5 gives the full variable domain: GAGVSQSPRYKVAKRGQDVALRCDPISGHVSLFWYQQALGQGPEFLTYFQNEAQLDKSGLPSDRFFAERPEGSVSTLKIQRTQQEDSAVYLCASSLWTGTGTQYFGPGTRLLVL.

The chain combines TRBV11-2 with TRBJ2-7, with TRBD2 matching over 7 bases. Germline V gene sequence: CDR1 SGHAT, CDR2 FQNNGV. The junction had 7 bases not matched to a gene; V was cut back by 3 bases and J by 2 bases. CDR3 length: 15 residues. This CDR3 is CASSFFGGGTYEQYF. In nucleotides, the CDR3 is TGTGCCAGCAGCTTTTTTGGGGGAGGGACCTACGAGCAGTACTTC.

The chain recombines TRBV2 with TRBJ2-7; TRBD1 is a possible D gene (6 bases). Germline values: CDR1 SNHLY, CDR2 FYNNEI. The CDR3 is 14 residues long. Trimming left V 5 bases short and J 5 bases short, with 16 bases between. Here the CDR3 DNA reads TGTGCCAGCAGTTTCTCGGCAGGGGCAGACGAGCAGTACTTC. This codes for CASSFSAGADEQYF.

The genes are TRBV15 and TRBJ2-7, with D perhaps matching TRBD1 (6 bases). Germline V lookup: CDR1 LNHNV, CDR2 YYDKDF (reference sequence). This CDR3 has 16 amino acids. Trimming shortened V by 2 bases and J by 5 bases, and 19 bases separated the two germline ends. CDR3 loop: CATSRSMGAGVHEQYF. As DNA, the CDR3 is TGTGCCACCAGCAGATCAATGGGGGCAGGGGTCCACGAGCAGTACTTC.

This chain links TRBV27 with TRBJ1-1; D is uncertain. The CDR3 contains 18 residues. V was pared by 5 bases and J by 3 bases, with 25 bases between. The V gene's germline CDR1 is MNHEY and CDR2 SMNVEV (reference sequence). This chain's CDR3 is CASSAAGPETLQYTEAFF. The CDR3, as DNA: TGTGCCAGCAGTGCTGCCGGACCCGAGACATTACAATACACTGAAGCTTTCTTT.

The chain uses TRBV11-2 and TRBJ1-3; no firm D call. The V gene lost 2 bases and the J gene lost 4 bases, with 12 bases spanning the gap. The CDR3 extends over 15 amino acids. From germline, CDR1 is SGHAT and CDR2 FQNNGV. The CDR3 sequence: CASSLTGAAGNTIYF. The CDR3 DNA reads as TGTGCCAGCAGCTTAACTGGTGCTGCCGGAAACACCATATATTTT.

The rearrangement links TRBV19 to TRBJ1-5; 7 nucleotides align to TRBD1. With V trimmed by 4 bases and J by 7 bases, 7 bases remained unmatched. The CDR3 spans 14 residues. Germline CDR1 LNHDA, CDR2 SQIVND (reference sequence). The CDR3 DNA sequence: TGTGCCAGTAGTAGGGGAACAGGGGAGCAGCCCCAGCATTTT. It specifies CASSRGTGEQPQHF.

The V gene is TRBV4-3, the J gene TRBJ2-1, with D perhaps TRBD1 (6 bases). The germline V gene has CDR1 LGHNA and CDR2 YSLEER. The ends were cut back, 4 bases at V and 5 bases at J, with 18 bases in the middle. The CDR3 length is 16 residues. The CDR3 is CASSLGAVRAHNEQFF. CDR3 nucleotides: TGCGCCAGCAGCCTGGGGGCGGTGCGGGCGCACAATGAGCAGTTCTTC.

This clone was seen only once. The rearrangement uses TRBV5-1 and TRBJ2-1; 11 bases agree with TRBD2. V lost 0 bases and J lost 1; bases outside the gene matches: 0. The CDR3 totals 16 residues. Germline-derived CDR1 and CDR2 are SGHRS and YFSETQ. The CDR3 DNA follows: TGCGCCAGCAGCTTGGGACTAGCGGGATCCTACAATGAGCAGTTCTTC. Encoded protein: CASSLGLAGSYNEQFF.